A single TCR beta chain is shown here with its context. This sample was taken from a study of T cells in tuberculosis. Time point reported: new active TB diagnosis, blood taken before or within 7 days of starting treatment. The protocol was immunoSEQ multiplex PCR, while the TCRdb copy is restricted to in-frame clones and leaves out a portion. The data show some 40,000 clones, roughly 94% seen once. This TCR derives from an adult with tuberculosis. Sequenced here: PBMCs, sampled at tuberculosis diagnosis.

CDR3 in DNA: TGTGCCAGCAGCTTGGCAGGGGTCGGGATTCCTCAGCCCCAGCATTTT. Amino acids: CASSLAGVGIPQPQHF. The V and J genes are TRBV5-8 and TRBJ1-5; possible D gene TRBD1, 6 bases. Between the trimmed V and J ends, which lost 0 bases and 6 bases, there was a span of 16 bases. Germline CDR1 SGHTS, CDR2 YDEGEE. The CDR3 has 16 residues.